This TCR beta chain was sequenced for a study of blood T cell repertoires in COVID-19. Study summary: Acute and convalescent COVID-19 specimens originated in the United States, Italy and Spain. Sample material is recorded as cDNA or gDNA derived from T cells, B-cell-depleted T cells, or PBMCs.

Per the authors' pipeline: Reference gene primer amplification gave nucleated cell count estimates. Repertoires were generated with immunoSEQ multiplex PCR, while TCRdb's copy carries only in-frame clones and drops some. V and J calls and clone size are as listed in that table; D and trimming were resolved from the DNA. The sample yields 150,000 to 200,000 clones, 82% seen once. The CDR3 is made up of 14 amino acids. Germline V gene data show CDR1 as SGHTA and CDR2 as FQGNSA. After removal of 6 bases from V and 7 bases from J, the junction contained 7 bases not matched to a gene. This sequence was found in an older woman with acute or convalescent COVID-19. Sample: peripheral blood. This chain uses TRBV7-2 with TRBJ1-5, with 9 bases that match TRBD1. The CDR3 protein is CASSEQGARQPQHF. The CDR3 nucleotides read TGTGCCAGCAGTGAACAGGGGGCACGGCAGCCCCAGCATTTT.